This TCR beta chain appears in the sequencing data of a study of T cells in Graves' hyperthyroidism and ophthalmopathy. This clonotype was seen repeatedly, ten times or more. This CDR3 has 13 residues. Germline V CDR1 and CDR2: SGHTA, FQGNSA. The V and J ends lost 4 bases and 9 bases, in that order; junction bases with no gene match: 6. Diagnostic assessment was based on clinical symptoms, serum thyroxine and TRAb, thyroid ultrasound and orbital computed tomography. Source material for PBMCs was more than 7.5 ml fresh peripheral blood. RNA transcripts provided the source from which TCR beta CDR3 regions were amplified. When the TCR CDR3 underwent first-round RT-PCR, the HTBI primer set was used. One entry per CDR3 protein results from TCRdb running MiXCR on the multiplex PCR reads. The data contain around 520,000 distinct CDR3 sequences, roughly 24% of them singletons.

The chain combines TRBV7-2 with TRBJ1-2; 9 bases match TRBD1. Input material: blood. The receptor was isolated from a woman aged 25 to 45 with Graves' ophthalmopathy. CDR3 region: CASSSDRGMRYTF. CDR3 nucleotides: TGTGCCAGCAGCTCAGACAGGGGGATGCGCTACACCTTC.